The 19 T cell receptor beta chains presented below share a single source sample, sequenced in a study of blood T cell repertoires in COVID-19. TCRdb's table, derived via immunoSEQ multiplex PCR, lists solely in-frame clones and lacks some. This sample has about 670,000 clones; 80% to 90% occur once, and the top ten carry roughly 0.25%. The source material was peripheral blood. These receptors all stem from a woman under 30 with acute or convalescent COVID-19.

The chain couples TRBV24-1 to TRBJ1-2, with TRBD1 as a possible D gene (5 bases). Germline V gene sequence: CDR1 KGHDR, CDR2 SFDVKD. V was shortened by 4 bases and J by 4 bases, with 15 bases between the two germline ends. The CDR3 totals 15 residues. In DNA form, the CDR3 reads TGTGCCACCAGTGACCCTGACAGCGCTCTCTATGGCTACACCTTC. This translates into CATSDPDSALYGYTF.

V gene TRBV7-9 combines with J gene TRBJ1-2, with D tentatively TRBD1 (6 bases). Germline CDR1 and CDR2: SEHNR and FQNEAQ (reference sequence). V was pared by 1 base and J by 5 bases, with 14 bases between. The CDR3 has 15 amino acids. In DNA form, the CDR3 reads TGTGCCAGCAGCTTAGGATGGGACATCGGTTATGGCTACACCTTC. Translated, it gives CASSLGWDIGYGYTF.

The V gene is TRBV7-9, the J gene TRBJ1-2; TRBD1 matches 7 bases. Trimming cost V 3 bases and J 6 bases; bases outside gene matches: 4. Looked up from germline, CDR1 is SEHNR and CDR2 is FQNEAQ (reference sequence). The CDR3 extends over 13 amino acids. CDR3 nucleotide sequence: TGTGCCAGCAGCTTCGGACAGGAGAATGGCTACACCTTC. Its translation is CASSFGQENGYTF.

The chain carries TRBV25-1 and TRBJ2-7, with 10 bases matching TRBD1. The CDR3 loop spans 15 amino acids. With V trimmed by 3 bases and J by 5 bases, 7 bases remained unmatched. CDR1 is MGHDK and CDR2 is SYGVNS in the germline V gene. CDR3 sequence: CASSDGTGDAHEQYF. The CDR3 DNA follows: TGTGCCAGCAGTGACGGGACAGGGGATGCCCACGAGCAGTACTTC.

On this clone itself: At one end the junction does not follow the germline gene, possibly because of a read error. Additional DNA sequences in this sample encode the identical CDR3. The chain uses TRBV27 and TRBJ1-2; tentatively, D is TRBD1 (5 bases). The germline CDR1 and CDR2 sequences are MNHEY and SMNVEV (reference sequence). The CDR3 runs 12 residues. The CDR3 sequence: CASSPDSYGYTF. CDR3 sequence (DNA): TGTGCTAGCAGTCCCGACAGTTATGGCTACACCTTC.

The V gene is TRBV19, the J gene TRBJ2-7; TRBD1 matches at 9 bases. This CDR3 contains 14 residues. Per the germline V gene, CDR1 is LNHDA and CDR2 is SQIVND (reference sequence). Trimming at V came to 3 bases and at J to 5 bases, leaving 5 bases not matched to a gene. CDR3 region: CASSIRDRADEQYF. CDR3 DNA: TGTGCCAGTAGTATTCGGGACAGGGCCGACGAGCAGTACTTC.

This chain links TRBV6-1 with TRBJ2-3; 7 bases align to TRBD1. CDR3 length: 16 amino acids. From germline, CDR1 is MNHNS and CDR2 SASEGT. J lost 2 bases, V lost 4 bases, and 9 bases had no gene match. The CDR3 DNA sequence: TGTGCCAGCAGTGCCAAATCGGGACAGTTCACAGATACGCAGTATTTT. As protein: CASSAKSGQFTDTQYF.

This clone was counted a single time. The V gene is TRBV12-3 or TRBV12-4, the J gene TRBJ2-7; 7 bases line up with TRBD2. The length of the CDR3 is 13 residues. Trimming at V came to 2 bases and at J to 7 bases, leaving 5 bases not matched to a gene. CDR3 bases: TGTGCCAGCAGTTTACGCAGGGAGGGTGAGCAGTACTTC. Translated, it gives CASSLRREGEQYF.

The V call is TRBV15, the J call TRBJ2-1; TRBD1 matches at 9 bases. CDR3 size: 15 residues. Germline CDR1 is LNHNV and CDR2 is YYDKDF (reference sequence). J gave up 4 bases and V 4 bases, and 5 bases lay outside the gene matches. The CDR3 spells CATSTGQGPYNEQFF. CDR3 sequence (DNA): TGTGCCACCAGCACGGGACAGGGACCATACAATGAGCAGTTCTTC.

This chain links TRBV5-6 with TRBJ2-7, with 7 bases matching TRBD1. CDR1 and CDR2 from the germline V gene are SGHDT and YYEEEE. The CDR3 consists of 15 residues. Trimming at V came to 1 base and at J to 0 bases, leaving 4 bases not matched to a gene. In DNA form, the CDR3 reads TGTGCCAGCAGCTTGTATCCAGGGGGCTCCTACGAGCAGTACTTC. Translated: CASSLYPGGSYEQYF.

This rearrangement joins TRBV9 to TRBJ2-7; TRBD2 matches at 9 bases. J was trimmed by 3 bases and V by 3 bases; bases with no gene match: 4. The CDR3 runs 14 residues. Germline CDR1 reads SGDLS; CDR2 reads YYNGEE. CDR3 sequence (DNA): TGTGCCAGCAGCGCTAGCGGGACCAACTACGAGCAGTACTTC. It yields the protein CASSASGTNYEQYF.

As to this clone: Other DNA sequences in this specimen translate into the identical CDR3. The rearrangement uses TRBV5-4 and TRBJ1-1; D is possibly TRBD1 (5 bases). This CDR3 contains 14 residues. V was pared by 0 bases and J by 2 bases, with 8 bases between. Germline V gene lookup returns CDR1 SGHNT and CDR2 YYREEE (reference sequence). The CDR3 DNA reads as TGTGCCAGCAGCTTGGGGGGACTCAACACTGAAGCTTTCTTT. Translation: CASSLGGLNTEAFF. The full variable domain, its missing parts supplied by reference TRBV5-4 and TRBJ1-1, is ETGVTQSPTHLIKTRGQQVTLRCSSQSGHNTVSWYQQALGQGPQFIFQYYREEENGRGNFPPRFSGLQFPNYSSELNVNALELDDSALYLCASSLGGLNTEAFFGQGTRLTVV.

J is TRBJ2-7 and V is TRBV19; D unclear. Germline values: CDR1 LNHDA, CDR2 SQIVND (reference sequence). V was cut by 3 bases and J by 0 bases, with 9 bases left in between. The CDR3 length is 14 residues. CDR3: CASSMGLFSYEQYF. The CDR3 DNA follows: TGTGCCAGTAGTATGGGCCTTTTCTCCTACGAGCAGTACTTC.

The rearrangement uses TRBV7-2 and TRBJ2-1; 8 bases match TRBD2. Looked up from germline, CDR1 is SGHTA and CDR2 is FQGNSA. This CDR3 comprises 15 residues. V lost 5 bases to trimming and J lost 4 bases; unmatched junction nucleotides: 7. The CDR3 spells CASSPRGGAYNEQFF. DNA for the CDR3: TGTGCCAGCAGCCCTCGGGGGGGCGCTTACAATGAGCAGTTCTTC.

V and J are TRBV6-4 and TRBJ1-5, with D tentatively TRBD1 (5 bases). V was trimmed by 8 bases and J by 0 bases, leaving 14 bases between them. Germline CDR1 reads MRHNA; CDR2 reads SNTAGT. The CDR3 consists of 15 residues. The CDR3 protein is CASGGGIHSNQPQHF. CDR3 coding DNA: TGTGCCAGCGGGGGAGGGATCCATAGCAATCAGCCCCAGCATTTT.

This clone showed up just once. The V call is TRBV9, the J call TRBJ1-5; no definite D call. Germline values: CDR1 SGDLS, CDR2 YYNGEE. CDR3 length: 15 amino acids. Trimming took 4 bases from V and 4 from J, leaving 15 bases between them. The CDR3 loop is CASSTGGVTNQPQHF. CDR3 in DNA: TGTGCCAGCAGCACGGGCGGGGTAACAAATCAGCCCCAGCATTTT.

The chain couples TRBV14 to TRBJ1-4; 8 nucleotides align to TRBD1. The V gene end was trimmed by 4 bases and the J gene end by 6 bases; junction bases not matched to a gene: 10. Germline lookup yields CDR1 SGHDN and CDR2 FVKESK. The CDR3 loop spans 16 amino acids. CDR3 amino acids: CASSPQNRGIDEKLFF. The CDR3 region has the DNA TGTGCCAGCAGCCCTCAGAACAGGGGGATAGATGAAAAACTGTTTTTT.

The rearrangement links TRBV6-5 to TRBJ1-1; TRBD1 might be the D (6 bases). Trimming stripped 6 bases from V and 2 bases from J, with 13 bases between. CDR1 is MNHEY, CDR2 SVGAGI, per germline. This CDR3 has 14 amino acids. The CDR3, as DNA: TGTGCCAGCAGGGTGGACAGCACTAACACTGAAGCTTTCTTT. Its protein is CASRVDSTNTEAFF.

The chain carries TRBV25-1 and TRBJ1-5, with 9 nucleotides matching TRBD1. The CDR3 sequence is 13 residues long. J gave up 6 bases and V 6 bases, and 3 bases lay outside the gene matches. Germline CDR1 and CDR2: MGHDK and SYGVNS. The CDR3 region is CASSGTGIQPQHF. CDR3 nucleotide sequence: TGTGCCAGCAGCGGGACAGGGATTCAGCCCCAGCATTTT.